The 10 T cell receptor beta chains in this list originate from one sample, sequenced in a study of T cell responses to AZD1222 COVID-19 vaccine. Clones were sequenced by immunoSEQ multiplex PCR, and TCRdb holds only the in-frame ones, with some missing. The sample consists of about 130,000 clones, 80% to 90% of them appearing once. The sequences come from peripheral blood, collected on day 0 of AZD1222 vaccination. These receptor sequences come from an adult in good health.

The chain has TRBV5-4 and TRBJ2-3; D may be TRBD2 (5 bases). Germline CDR1 reads SGHNT; CDR2 reads YYREEE (reference sequence). V was clipped by 0 bases and J by 6 bases, with 23 bases between them. This CDR3 spans 18 amino acids. Here the CDR3 reads CASSLDQRLPSYGDTQYF. CDR3 DNA sequence: TGTGCCAGCAGCTTGGACCAGCGGCTTCCCTCTTATGGCGATACGCAGTATTTT.

This clone has a handful of counts. The chain employs TRBV19 and TRBJ1-2, with 7 bases that match TRBD1. The J segment lost 7 bases and the V segment lost 6 bases, leaving 8 bases of the junction unmatched. The CDR3 contains 13 residues. Germline CDR1 reads LNHDA; CDR2 reads SQIVND (reference sequence). The CDR3 spells CASRLTGTLGYTF. The CDR3 bases are TGTGCCAGTAGGTTGACAGGGACGCTTGGCTACACCTTC.

The chain links TRBV30 to TRBJ2-3; 14 positions agree with TRBD2. This CDR3 has 13 amino acids. After removal of 5 bases from V and 8 bases from J, the junction contained 3 bases not matched to a gene. Germline CDR1 GTSNPN, CDR2 SVGIG (reference sequence). CDR3 nucleotide sequence: TGTGCCTGGGGGACTAGCGGGAGAGGTACGCAGTATTTT. This encodes CAWGTSGRGTQYF.

The CDR3 spells CASSLEGRVEYNEQFF. The DNA of the CDR3 is TGCGCCAGCAGCTTGGAAGGCAGGGTAGAGTACAATGAGCAGTTCTTC. This chain uses TRBV5-1 with TRBJ2-1; possibly TRBD1 for D (5 bases). This CDR3 is built from 16 residues. Trimming stripped 0 bases from V and 4 bases from J, with 14 bases between. The germline V gene encodes CDR1 SGHRS and CDR2 YFSETQ. Full variable domain (missing parts from reference TRBV5-1 and TRBJ2-1): KAGVTQTPRYLIKTRGQQVTLSCSPISGHRSVSWYQQTPGQGLQFLFEYFSETQRNKGNFPGRFSGRQFSNSRSEMNVSTLELGDSALYLCASSLEGRVEYNEQFFGPGTRLTVL.

The rearrangement joins TRBV18 to TRBJ1-4; D not resolved. CDR1 is KGHSH, CDR2 LQKENI, per germline. V was clipped by 4 bases and J by 7 bases, with 7 bases between them. CDR3 length: 12 residues. In DNA form, the CDR3 reads TGTGCCAGCTCACAGGGCATTGAAAAACTGTTTTTT. Translation gives CASSQGIEKLFF.

This rearrangement joins TRBV3-1 (or the pseudogene TRBV3-2) to TRBJ1-1; no reliable D call. From germline, CDR1 is LGHDT and CDR2 YNNKEL (reference sequence). With 4 bases removed from V and 4 bases from J, the gap between germline ends came to 16 bases. The CDR3 loop spans 15 amino acids. CDR3 loop: CASSPRLGSGTEAFF. CDR3 coding DNA: TGTGCCAGCAGCCCCCGGCTGGGGTCGGGCACTGAAGCTTTCTTT.

The rearrangement links TRBV11-2 to TRBJ1-3; the D is unclear. Germline CDR1 and CDR2: SGHAT and FQNNGV. The CDR3 is made up of 16 amino acids. Trimming cost V 4 bases and J 0 bases, with 13 bases left between them. This CDR3 reads CASSSTTVPSGNTIYF. The CDR3 bases are TGTGCCAGCAGCTCAACTACAGTTCCCTCTGGAAACACCATATATTTT.

J is TRBJ2-1 and V is TRBV11-1; no reliable D call. CDR1 and CDR2 (germline): SGHAT, FQDESV (reference sequence). CDR3 size: 14 residues. The germline V and J ends were trimmed by 1 base and 1 base, with 5 bases remaining between them. CDR3: CASSLVGSYNEQFF. In DNA form, the CDR3 reads TGTGCCAGCAGCTTAGTTGGTTCCTACAATGAGCAGTTCTTC.

The chain links TRBV27 to TRBJ1-6; D gene uncertain. Looked up from germline, CDR1 is MNHEY and CDR2 is SMNVEV (reference sequence). The CDR3 has 14 residues. V lost 2 bases, J lost 7 bases, and 9 bases lay in between. The CDR3, as DNA: TGTGCCAGCAGTTTACCGGCGAGGAATTCACCCCTCCACTTT. Its protein product is CASSLPARNSPLHF.

The chain recombines TRBV5-8 with TRBJ1-5; D gene ambiguous. CDR1 is SGHTS, CDR2 YDEGEE, per germline. The V end was cut by 5 bases, the J end by 2 bases, with 14 bases between. CDR3 length: 15 residues. The CDR3 sequence is CASSPHGVGNQPQHF. The DNA of the CDR3 is TGTGCCAGCAGTCCTCACGGGGTAGGCAATCAGCCCCAGCATTTT. Complete variable domain (other parts from reference TRBV5-8 and TRBJ1-5): EAGVTQSPTHLIKTRGQQATLRCSPISGHTSVYWYQQALGLGLQFLLWYDEGEERNRGNFPPRFSGRQFPNYSSELNVNALELEDSALYLCASSPHGVGNQPQHFGDGTRLSIL.